This TCR beta chain was recorded in a study of cytomegalovirus exposure and HLA in healthy donors. The CDR3 covers 18 residues. After removal of 3 bases from V and 4 bases from J, the junction contained 13 bases not matched to a gene. Germline lookup yields CDR1 LNHDA and CDR2 SQIVND (reference sequence). Primers for the PCR totalled 60 Vbeta and 13 Jbeta. The method was immunoSEQ multiplex PCR; TCRdb's version includes in-frame clones alone and lacks a portion of them. The table includes around 160,000 clones, roughly four fifths detected once. This clone was observed a handful of times. This sequence was found in a man over 45 in good health and CMV-seropositive. The sample was PBMCs. The chain employs TRBV19 and TRBJ2-2; TRBD2 matches 8 bases. This CDR3 reads CASSIVLAGRGGTGELFF. The CDR3 bases are TGTGCCAGTAGTATCGTCCTAGCGGGCCGGGGGGGCACCGGGGAGCTGTTTTTT.